This entry lists 25 T cell receptor beta chains sequenced from one sample in a study of beta chain features in type 1 diabetes. The study, taken as a whole, reports: For Type 1 diabetes patients, all four CD4+ subsets carried TCRB CDR3s that were moderately but significantly shorter.

These receptors' targets are unknown. Sequenced material consisted of expressed TCRB transcripts (all of the isolated RNA was reverse transcribed). Using immunoSEQ multiplex PCR, the repertoire was profiled, and TCRdb retains in-frame clones only, with some absent. This table holds hundreds of thousands of clones, roughly 13% found once. Specimen: naive CD4+ T cells from blood. These receptors all stem from a man aged 18 to 30 with type 1 diabetes.

This chain uses TRBV30 with TRBJ2-5; D not resolved. Trimming left V 3 bases short and J 4 bases short, with 12 bases between. Germline V CDR1 and CDR2: GTSNPN, SVGIG (reference sequence). The CDR3 length is 13 residues. The CDR3 region has the DNA TGTGCCTGGAGCCCCGGTGCGAGAGAGACCCAGTACTTC. Protein: CAWSPGARETQYF.

A few counts support this clone. The chain employs TRBV30 and TRBJ2-3, with D unresolved. The germline V gene encodes CDR1 GTSNPN and CDR2 SVGIG (reference sequence). This CDR3 is built from 12 residues. V gave up 4 bases and J gave up 10 bases, with 15 bases separating them. As DNA, the CDR3 is TGTGCCTGGACACCAACAATGGTAGCGCAGTATTTT. As protein: CAWTPTMVAQYF.

The V gene is TRBV7-9, the J gene TRBJ2-2, with D possibly being TRBD1 or TRBD2 (5 bases each). V lost 5 bases to trimming and J lost 5 bases, with 12 bases between them. CDR1 SEHNR and CDR2 FQNEAQ come from the germline V gene (reference sequence). CDR3 size: 14 residues. The CDR3 sequence: CASSQRDGTGELFF. Here the CDR3 DNA reads TGTGCCAGCAGCCAGAGGGACGGGACCGGGGAGCTGTTTTTT.

The chain is built from TRBV5-6 and TRBJ1-1; no clear D. This CDR3 contains 14 residues. The V end was cut by 5 bases, the J end by 1 base, with 12 bases between. Looked up from germline, CDR1 is SGHDT and CDR2 is YYEEEE. The CDR3 loop reads CASRRGNSNTEAFF. CDR3 DNA sequence: TGTGCCAGCAGGCGAGGGAACTCGAACACTGAAGCTTTCTTT. The variable domain in full, with the rest retrieved from reference TRBV5-6 and TRBJ1-1, is DAGVTQSPTHLIKTRGQQVTLRCSPKSGHDTVSWYQQALGQGPQFIFQYYEEEERQRGNFPDRFSGHQFPNYSSELNVNALLLGDSALYLCASRRGNSNTEAFFGQGTRLTVV.

The V call is TRBV6-1, the J call TRBJ1-1, with D tentatively TRBD1 (6 bases). Germline assignment: CDR1 MNHNS and CDR2 SASEGT. This CDR3 has 14 amino acids. The ends were cut back, 6 bases at V and 5 bases at J, with 16 bases in the middle. CDR3 DNA sequence: TGTGCCAGCAGACAGGGCGACCGACGTACTGAAGCTTTCTTT. As protein: CASRQGDRRTEAFF.

The chain joins TRBV19 to TRBJ2-1; 8 bases match TRBD1. With V trimmed by 5 bases and J by 7 bases, 10 bases remained unmatched. The CDR3 covers 15 residues. Germline loops: CDR1 LNHDA, CDR2 SQIVND (reference sequence). The CDR3 nucleotides read TGTGCCAGTAGTCCTCCAGGGGGCGCAGTAAATGAGCAGTTCTTC. Its protein product is CASSPPGGAVNEQFF.

V usage is TRBV19 and J usage is TRBJ2-6; TRBD2 might be the D (5 bases). CDR1 LNHDA and CDR2 SQIVND come from the germline V gene (reference sequence). The V end lost 1 base, the J end lost 4 bases, and 11 bases lay between the germline ends. The CDR3 is 16 residues long. As DNA, the CDR3 is TGTGCCAGTAGTATAGTGAGGGCGCACGGGGCCAACGTCCTGACTTTC. It is translated as CASSIVRAHGANVLTF.

This clone was counted a few times. CDR3 sequence: CASSADRGGQETQYF. The CDR3 bases are TGTGCCAGCAGCGCTGACAGGGGCGGGCAAGAGACCCAGTACTTC. The chain recombines TRBV7-9 with TRBJ2-5; 8 bases line up with TRBD1. Looked up from germline, CDR1 is SEHNR and CDR2 is FQNEAQ (reference sequence). The CDR3 runs to 15 residues. Losses at the gene ends were 5 bases for V and 2 bases for J; bases not matched to a gene: 7. Combining the CDR3 with reference TRBV7-9 and TRBJ2-5 gives the whole variable domain DTGVSQNPRHKITKRGQNVTFRCDPISEHNRLYWYRQTLGQGPEFLTYFQNEAQLEKSRLLSDRFSAERPKGSFSTLEIQRTEQGDSAMYLCASSADRGGQETQYFGPGTRLLVL.

The chain combines TRBV29-1 with TRBJ1-1; D is ambiguous. CDR3 size: 11 residues. Germline-derived CDR1 and CDR2 are SQVTM and ANQGSEA. V was shortened by 7 bases and J by 6 bases, with 12 bases between the two germline ends. Written as DNA, the CDR3 is TGCAGCGGCATCCTGGCGGCTGAAGCTTTCTTT. Its translation is CSGILAAEAFF.

J is TRBJ1-1 and V is TRBV7-9; possible D gene TRBD1, 6 bases. Germline V gene lookup returns CDR1 SEHNR and CDR2 FQNEAQ (reference sequence). The length of the CDR3 is 14 residues. V was pared by 6 bases and J by 4 bases, with 15 bases between. This chain's CDR3 is CASSTQGIGTEAFF. CDR3 nucleotides: TGTGCCAGCAGTACTCAGGGGATCGGCACTGAAGCTTTCTTT.

This rearrangement joins TRBV2 to TRBJ1-5; D is undetermined. From germline, CDR1 is SNHLY and CDR2 FYNNEI. V gave up 1 base and J gave up 11 bases, with 12 bases separating them. The CDR3 loop spans 13 amino acids. Here the CDR3 reads CASSEEGALAQHF. The CDR3, as DNA: TGTGCCAGCAGTGAAGAGGGTGCTCTAGCCCAGCATTTT.

This clone has just a few counts. V gene TRBV5-6 combines with J gene TRBJ1-2; 8 positions agree with TRBD1. The CDR3 spans 13 residues. Germline CDR1 is SGHDT and CDR2 is YYEEEE. The V segment lost 1 base and the J segment 9 bases; nucleotides outside the gene matches: 5. In nucleotides, the CDR3 is TGTGCCAGCAGCTTGCAGGGGGCTAGGAGCTACACCTTC. Its protein is CASSLQGARSYTF. Full variable domain (missing parts from reference TRBV5-6 and TRBJ1-2): DAGVTQSPTHLIKTRGQQVTLRCSPKSGHDTVSWYQQALGQGPQFIFQYYEEEERQRGNFPDRFSGHQFPNYSSELNVNALLLGDSALYLCASSLQGARSYTFGSGTRLTVV.

This clone has more than one count but fewer than ten. The chain couples TRBV14 to TRBJ1-4; 7 positions match TRBD1. This CDR3 comprises 14 residues. CDR1 and CDR2 (germline): SGHDN, FVKESK. Germline trimming cut 1 base from V and 7 bases from J; bases unmatched to any gene: 3. CDR3 sequence: CASSQGTGREKLFF. The CDR3 nucleotides read TGTGCCAGCAGCCAAGGGACAGGACGTGAAAAACTGTTTTTT.

The chain couples TRBV5-1 to TRBJ1-1; D is unclear. CDR3 length: 13 amino acids. The V end was cut by 0 bases, the J end by 8 bases, with 11 bases between. Germline lookup yields CDR1 SGHRS and CDR2 YFSETQ. CDR3 sequence: CASSLGSESEAFF. The CDR3 DNA reads TGCGCCAGCAGCTTGGGGTCCGAGAGCGAAGCTTTCTTT.

In this sample, this clone turned up once. The chain carries TRBV7-9 and TRBJ1-2; no reliable D call. Germline V gene sequence: CDR1 SEHNR, CDR2 FQNEAQ (reference sequence). The CDR3 extends over 15 amino acids. The V and J ends lost 5 bases and 7 bases respectively, with 20 bases between them. In nucleotides, the CDR3 is TGTGCCAGCAGCATACCGGCGGAGACAACTATTGGCTACACCTTC. Residues: CASSIPAETTIGYTF.

The chain uses TRBV6-5 and TRBJ1-1; D might be TRBD1 (6 bases). The CDR3 has 14 amino acids. Looked up from germline, CDR1 is MNHEY and CDR2 is SVGAGI. V gave up 5 bases and J gave up 2 bases, with 12 bases separating them. The CDR3 spells CASSSRDTNTEAFF. DNA for the CDR3: TGTGCCAGCAGTAGCCGGGACACTAACACTGAAGCTTTCTTT.

The chain links TRBV23-1 to TRBJ2-5, with 8 positions matching TRBD1. TRBV23-1 counts as an open reading frame of uncertain function. This CDR3 comprises 18 residues. Trimming removed 7 bases from V and 4 bases from J; junction bases left unmatched: 20. DNA for the CDR3: TGCGCCAGCATCCGAATCAAATCCGGGACAGGAGCTCGAGAGACCCAGTACTTC. It is translated as CASIRIKSGTGARETQYF.

This chain connects TRBV29-1 to TRBJ1-5, with 8 bases identical to TRBD1. The V gene's germline CDR1 is SQVTM and CDR2 ANQGSEA. The CDR3 sequence is 14 residues long. Germline trimming cut 6 bases from V and 6 bases from J; bases unmatched to any gene: 10. As DNA, the CDR3 is TGCAGCGTGTTGGACAGGGAAAGTGGTCAGCCCCAGCATTTT. This sequence encodes CSVLDRESGQPQHF.

This clone showed up just a few times. V gene TRBV5-1 combines with J gene TRBJ1-1; D unresolved. This CDR3 region has 12 residues. V was clipped by 0 bases and J by 4 bases, with 4 bases between them. Germline lookup yields CDR1 SGHRS and CDR2 YFSETQ. For the CDR3, the DNA is TGCGCCAGCAGCTTGGACCGCACTGAAGCTTTCTTT. Protein sequence: CASSLDRTEAFF.

This clone was seen a handful of times. The CDR3 here is CASRKVQGEDGYTF. Here the CDR3 DNA reads TGTGCCAGCAGGAAAGTACAGGGGGAAGATGGCTACACCTTC. The V gene is TRBV6-1, the J gene TRBJ1-2; 8 bases line up with TRBD1. The V gene's germline CDR1 is MNHNS and CDR2 SASEGT. Losses at the gene ends were 6 bases for V and 6 bases for J; bases not matched to a gene: 9. The CDR3 is 14 amino acids.

This clone has just a few counts. The J gene is TRBJ1-1, the V gene TRBV6-6, with D possibly TRBD1 on 5 matching bases. From germline, CDR1 is MNHNY and CDR2 SVGAGI (reference sequence). The CDR3 consists of 14 residues. V lost 2 bases to trimming and J lost 1 base, with 8 bases between them. The CDR3 region has the DNA TGTGCCAGCAGTTACACTACAGGGAACACTGAAGCTTTCTTT. It codes for CASSYTTGNTEAFF.

This chain connects TRBV5-1 to TRBJ2-5; TRBD2 aligns across 13 bases. Trimming took 8 bases from V and 5 from J; bases not matched to a gene: 3. The CDR3 runs 13 residues. Germline V CDR1 and CDR2: SGHRS, YFSETQ. CDR3 bases: TGCGCCAGTACTAGCGGGAGGGCTGAGACCCAGTACTTC. This sequence encodes CASTSGRAETQYF.

This chain connects TRBV6-5 to TRBJ2-5; D is ambiguous. V lost 6 bases to trimming and J lost 1 base, with 6 bases between them. The CDR3 sequence is 12 residues long. The germline gives CDR1 MNHEY, CDR2 SVGAGI. The chain's CDR3 is CASSRSQETQYF. The CDR3 DNA sequence: TGTGCCAGCAGCAGATCCCAAGAGACCCAGTACTTC.

J is TRBJ2-7 and V is TRBV29-1, with D possibly matching TRBD1 (6 bases). The germline V gene encodes CDR1 SQVTM and CDR2 ANQGSEA. This CDR3 contains 13 residues. V dropped 1 base and J dropped 4 bases, with 11 bases sitting between them. The CDR3 DNA reads TGCAGCGTTGAAGGATGGGACACTTACGAGCAGTACTTC. It encodes CSVEGWDTYEQYF.

This clone has just a few counts. This rearrangement joins TRBV30 to TRBJ2-5, with D unresolved. The ends were cut back, 0 bases at V and 7 bases at J, with 12 bases in the middle. Germline CDR1 reads GTSNPN; CDR2 reads SVGIG (reference sequence). CDR3 length equals 13 residues. The CDR3 is CAWSVGPTATQYF. CDR3 sequence (DNA): TGTGCCTGGAGTGTAGGGCCGACGGCGACCCAGTACTTC.